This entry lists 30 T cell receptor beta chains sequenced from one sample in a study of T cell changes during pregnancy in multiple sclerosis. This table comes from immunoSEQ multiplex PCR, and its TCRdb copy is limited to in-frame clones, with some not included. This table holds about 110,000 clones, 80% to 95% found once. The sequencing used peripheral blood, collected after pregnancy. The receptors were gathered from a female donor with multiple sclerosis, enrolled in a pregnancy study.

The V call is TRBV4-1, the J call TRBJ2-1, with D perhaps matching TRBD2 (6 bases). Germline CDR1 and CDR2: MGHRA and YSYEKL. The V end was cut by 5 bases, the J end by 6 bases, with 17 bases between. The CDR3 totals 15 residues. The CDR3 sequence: CASSYDSGGFNEQFF. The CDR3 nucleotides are TGCGCCAGCAGCTACGATAGCGGAGGTTTCAATGAGCAGTTCTTC.

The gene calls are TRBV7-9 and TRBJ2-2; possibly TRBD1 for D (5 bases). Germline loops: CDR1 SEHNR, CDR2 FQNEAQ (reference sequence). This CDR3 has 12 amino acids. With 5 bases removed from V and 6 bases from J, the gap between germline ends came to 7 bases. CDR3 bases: TGTGCCAGCAGCCTCAGGGCCGGGGAGCTGTTTTTT. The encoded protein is CASSLRAGELFF. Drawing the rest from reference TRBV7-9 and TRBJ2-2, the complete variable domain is DTGVSQNPRHKITKRGQNVTFRCDPISEHNRLYWYRQTLGQGPEFLTYFQNEAQLEKSRLLSDRFSAERPKGSFSTLEIQRTEQGDSAMYLCASSLRAGELFFGEGSRLTVL.

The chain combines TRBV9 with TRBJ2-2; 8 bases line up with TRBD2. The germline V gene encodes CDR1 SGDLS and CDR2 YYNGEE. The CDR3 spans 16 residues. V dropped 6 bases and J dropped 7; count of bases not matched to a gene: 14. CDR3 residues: CASNPGLVTPNGELFF. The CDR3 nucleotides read TGTGCCAGCAACCCGGGACTAGTGACACCCAACGGGGAGCTGTTTTTT.

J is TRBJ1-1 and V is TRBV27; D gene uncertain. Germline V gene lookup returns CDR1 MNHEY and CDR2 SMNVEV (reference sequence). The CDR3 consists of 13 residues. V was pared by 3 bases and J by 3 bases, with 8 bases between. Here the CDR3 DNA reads TGTGCCAGCAGTTTCCGAGGGTACACTGAAGCTTTCTTT. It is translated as CASSFRGYTEAFF.

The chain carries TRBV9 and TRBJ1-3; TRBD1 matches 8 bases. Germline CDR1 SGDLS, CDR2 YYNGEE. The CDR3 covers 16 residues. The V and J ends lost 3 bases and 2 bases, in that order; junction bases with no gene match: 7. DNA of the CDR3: TGTGCCAGCAGCGCCAGACAGGGGAGAGCTGGAAACACCATATATTTT. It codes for CASSARQGRAGNTIYF.

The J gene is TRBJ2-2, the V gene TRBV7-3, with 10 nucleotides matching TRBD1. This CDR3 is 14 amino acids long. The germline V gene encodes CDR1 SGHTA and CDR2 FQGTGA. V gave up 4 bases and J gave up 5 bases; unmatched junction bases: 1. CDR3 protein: CASSWTGGTGELFF. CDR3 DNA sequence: TGTGCCAGCAGCTGGACAGGGGGGACCGGGGAGCTGTTTTTT.

In nucleotides, the CDR3 is TGTGCCAGTAGTGCAACCCTAACAGGGCATGGCTACACCTTC. It is translated as CASSATLTGHGYTF. The chain recombines TRBV19 with TRBJ1-2; a weak D match, TRBD1 (6 bases). Germline V gene data show CDR1 as LNHDA and CDR2 as SQIVND (reference sequence). Deletions cut 5 bases from V and 6 bases from J, with 16 bases between. The CDR3 is 14 residues long. The whole variable domain, remainder taken from reference TRBV19 and TRBJ1-2, is DGGITQSPKYLFRKEGQNVTLSCEQNLNHDAMYWYRQDPGQGLRLIYYSQIVNDFQKGDIAEGYSVSREKKESFPLTVTSAQKNPTAFYLCASSATLTGHGYTFGSGTRLTVV.

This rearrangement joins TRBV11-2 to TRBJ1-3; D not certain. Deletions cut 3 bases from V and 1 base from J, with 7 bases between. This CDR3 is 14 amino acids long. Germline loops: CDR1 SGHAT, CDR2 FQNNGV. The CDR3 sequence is CASSFSKSGNTIYF. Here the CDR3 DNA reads TGTGCCAGCAGCTTTAGTAAGTCTGGAAACACCATATATTTT. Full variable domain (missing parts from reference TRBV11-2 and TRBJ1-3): EAGVAQSPRYKIIEKRQSVAFWCNPISGHATLYWYQQILGQGPKLLIQFQNNGVVDDSQLPKDRFSAERLKGVDSTLKIQPAKLEDSAVYLCASSFSKSGNTIYFGEGSWLTVV.

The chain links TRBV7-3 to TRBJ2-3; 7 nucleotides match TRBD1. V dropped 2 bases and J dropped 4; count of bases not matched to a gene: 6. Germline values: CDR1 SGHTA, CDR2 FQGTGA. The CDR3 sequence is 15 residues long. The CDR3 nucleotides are TGTGCCAGCAGCTTATCCAGGGGGAGCGCAGATACGCAGTATTTT. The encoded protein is CASSLSRGSADTQYF.

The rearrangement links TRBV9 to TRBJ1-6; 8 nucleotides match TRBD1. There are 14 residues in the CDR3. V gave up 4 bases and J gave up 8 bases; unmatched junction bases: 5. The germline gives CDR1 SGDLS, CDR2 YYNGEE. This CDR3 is CASSPDRGYSPLHF. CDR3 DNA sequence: TGTGCCAGCAGCCCAGACAGGGGATATTCACCCCTCCACTTT.

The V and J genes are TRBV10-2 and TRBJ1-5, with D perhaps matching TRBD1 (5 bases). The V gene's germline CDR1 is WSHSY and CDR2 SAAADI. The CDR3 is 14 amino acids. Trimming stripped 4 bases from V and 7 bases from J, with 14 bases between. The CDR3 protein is CASSVGGVGQPQHF. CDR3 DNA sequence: TGCGCCAGCAGTGTGGGAGGGGTCGGGCAGCCCCAGCATTTT.

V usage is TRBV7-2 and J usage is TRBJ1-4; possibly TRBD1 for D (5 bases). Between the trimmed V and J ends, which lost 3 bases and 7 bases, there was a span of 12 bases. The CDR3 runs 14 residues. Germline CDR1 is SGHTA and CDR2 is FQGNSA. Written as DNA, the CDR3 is TGTGCCAGCAGCTTGGGCGGGGCGGGTGAAAAACTGTTTTTT. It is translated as CASSLGGAGEKLFF.

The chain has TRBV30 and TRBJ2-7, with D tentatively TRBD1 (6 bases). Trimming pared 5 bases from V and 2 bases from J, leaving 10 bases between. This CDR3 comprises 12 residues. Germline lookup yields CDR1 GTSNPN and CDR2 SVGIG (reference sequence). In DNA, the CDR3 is TGTGCCTGGGCGGACAGTGCCTACGAGCAGTACTTC. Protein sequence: CAWADSAYEQYF.

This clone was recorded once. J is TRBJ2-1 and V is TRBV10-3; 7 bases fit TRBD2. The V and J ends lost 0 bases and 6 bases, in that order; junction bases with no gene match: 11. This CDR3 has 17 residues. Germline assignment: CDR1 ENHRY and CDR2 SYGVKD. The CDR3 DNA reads TGTGCCATCAGTGAGTCGAAGGTCGGCGGGAGATCCAATGAGCAGTTCTTC. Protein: CAISESKVGGRSNEQFF.

CDR3 residues: CASSPRRDRLYEQYF. Written as DNA, the CDR3 is TGTGCCAGCAGCCCAAGACGGGACAGGCTTTACGAGCAGTACTTC. The rearrangement links TRBV5-5 to TRBJ2-7; TRBD1 matches 8 bases. The CDR3 contains 15 residues. Germline values: CDR1 SGHKS, CDR2 YYEKEE (reference sequence). V was pared by 4 bases and J by 4 bases, with 10 bases of the junction left unmatched.

This chain's CDR3 is CASRPSGGRGEQFF. The CDR3, as DNA: TGTGCCAGCAGACCCTCGGGAGGAAGAGGTGAGCAGTTCTTC. This rearrangement joins TRBV13 to TRBJ2-1, with TRBD2 matching over 7 bases. Trimming took 6 bases from V and 9 from J; bases not matched to a gene: 11. The CDR3 runs 14 residues. Looked up from germline, CDR1 is PRHDT and CDR2 is FYEKMQ (reference sequence).

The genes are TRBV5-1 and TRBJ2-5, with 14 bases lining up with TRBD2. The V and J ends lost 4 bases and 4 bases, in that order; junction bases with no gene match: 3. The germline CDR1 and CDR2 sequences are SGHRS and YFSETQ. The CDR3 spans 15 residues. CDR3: CASSPGLAGGETQYF. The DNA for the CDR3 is TGCGCCAGCAGCCCAGGACTAGCGGGAGGAGAGACCCAGTACTTC.

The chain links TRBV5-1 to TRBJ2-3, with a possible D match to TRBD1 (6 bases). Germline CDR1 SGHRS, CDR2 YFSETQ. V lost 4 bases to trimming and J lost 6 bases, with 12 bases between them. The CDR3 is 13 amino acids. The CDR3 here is CASSLGAADTQYF. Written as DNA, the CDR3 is TGCGCCAGCAGCCTGGGGGCCGCCGATACGCAGTATTTT.

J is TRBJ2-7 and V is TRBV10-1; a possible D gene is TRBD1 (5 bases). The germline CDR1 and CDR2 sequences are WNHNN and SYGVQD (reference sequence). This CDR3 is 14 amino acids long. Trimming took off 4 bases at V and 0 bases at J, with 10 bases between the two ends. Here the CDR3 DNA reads TGCGCCAGCAGTGCTACAGGCCGCTCCTACGAGCAGTACTTC. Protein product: CASSATGRSYEQYF.

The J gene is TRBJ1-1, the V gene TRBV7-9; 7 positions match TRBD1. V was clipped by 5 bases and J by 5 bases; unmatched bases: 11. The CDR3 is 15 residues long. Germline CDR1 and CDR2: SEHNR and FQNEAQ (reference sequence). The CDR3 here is CASSKGAVRETEAFF. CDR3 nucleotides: TGTGCCAGCAGCAAGGGGGCAGTCCGGGAGACTGAAGCTTTCTTT. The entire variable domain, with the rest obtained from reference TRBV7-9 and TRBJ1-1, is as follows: DTGVSQNPRHKITKRGQNVTFRCDPISEHNRLYWYRQTLGQGPEFLTYFQNEAQLEKSRLLSDRFSAERPKGSFSTLEIQRTEQGDSAMYLCASSKGAVRETEAFFGQGTRLTVV.

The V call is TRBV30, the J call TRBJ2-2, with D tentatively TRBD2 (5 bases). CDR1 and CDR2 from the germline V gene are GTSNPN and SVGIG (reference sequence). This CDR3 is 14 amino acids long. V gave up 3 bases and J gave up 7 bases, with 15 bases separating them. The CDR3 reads CAWSGPGESGELFF. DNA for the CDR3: TGTGCCTGGAGCGGACCCGGGGAGAGCGGGGAGCTGTTTTTT.

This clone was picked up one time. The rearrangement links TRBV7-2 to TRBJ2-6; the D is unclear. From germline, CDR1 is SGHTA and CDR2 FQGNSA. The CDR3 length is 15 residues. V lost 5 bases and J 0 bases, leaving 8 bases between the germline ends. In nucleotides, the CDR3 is TGTGCCAGCAGCCCCCGGGTCTCTGGGGCCAACGTCCTGACTTTC. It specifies CASSPRVSGANVLTF.

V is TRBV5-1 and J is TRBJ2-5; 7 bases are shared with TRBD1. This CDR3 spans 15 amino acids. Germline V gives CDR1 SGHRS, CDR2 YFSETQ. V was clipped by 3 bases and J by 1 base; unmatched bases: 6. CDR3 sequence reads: CASSYQGQAQETQYF. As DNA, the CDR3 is TGCGCCAGCAGCTACCAAGGACAGGCCCAAGAGACCCAGTACTTC.

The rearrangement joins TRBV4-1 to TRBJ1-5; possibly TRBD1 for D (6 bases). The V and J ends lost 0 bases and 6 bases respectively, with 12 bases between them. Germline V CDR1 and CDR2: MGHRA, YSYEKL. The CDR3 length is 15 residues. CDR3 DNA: TGCGCCAGCAGCCAAGAACGGGGGGCGAGTCAGCCCCAGCATTTT. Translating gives CASSQERGASQPQHF.

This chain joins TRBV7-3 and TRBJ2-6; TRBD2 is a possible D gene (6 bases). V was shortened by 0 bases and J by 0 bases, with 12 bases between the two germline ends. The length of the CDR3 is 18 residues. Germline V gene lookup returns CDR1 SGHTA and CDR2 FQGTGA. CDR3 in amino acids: CASSLTGGRSSGANVLTF. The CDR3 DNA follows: TGTGCCAGCAGCTTAACGGGGGGACGGTCCTCTGGGGCCAACGTCCTGACTTTC.

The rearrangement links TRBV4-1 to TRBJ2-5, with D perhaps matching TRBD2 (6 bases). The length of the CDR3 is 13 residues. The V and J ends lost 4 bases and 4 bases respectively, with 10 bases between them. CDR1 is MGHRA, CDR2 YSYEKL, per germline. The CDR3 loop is CASSLGLPETQYF. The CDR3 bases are TGCGCCAGCAGCCTTGGACTACCAGAGACCCAGTACTTC.

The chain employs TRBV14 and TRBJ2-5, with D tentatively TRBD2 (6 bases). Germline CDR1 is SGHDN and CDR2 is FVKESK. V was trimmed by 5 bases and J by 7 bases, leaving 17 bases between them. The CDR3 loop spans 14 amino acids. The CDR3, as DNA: TGTGCCAGCAGCATGACTAGAAATATGGTGACCCAGTACTTC. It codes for CASSMTRNMVTQYF.

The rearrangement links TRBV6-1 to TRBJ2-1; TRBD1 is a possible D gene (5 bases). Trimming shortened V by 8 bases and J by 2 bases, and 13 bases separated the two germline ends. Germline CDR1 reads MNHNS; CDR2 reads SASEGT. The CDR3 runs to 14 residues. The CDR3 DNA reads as TGTGCCAGCCAAAAAGACAGCCCCTACAATGAGCAGTTCTTC. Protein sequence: CASQKDSPYNEQFF.

The chain's CDR3 is CAWSIWTSGRLGNEQFF. The CDR3 DNA reads TGTGCCTGGAGTATCTGGACTAGCGGGAGATTGGGCAATGAGCAGTTCTTC. This chain links TRBV30 with TRBJ2-1; 13 bases match TRBD2. The CDR3 has 17 residues. Trimming at V came to 2 bases and at J to 6 bases, leaving 10 bases not matched to a gene. Germline V gene lookup returns CDR1 GTSNPN and CDR2 SVGIG (reference sequence). The full variable domain, with the rest looked up from reference TRBV30 and TRBJ2-1, is SQTIHQWPATLVQPVGSPLSLECTVEGTSNPNLYWYRQAAGRGLQLLFYSVGIGQISSEVPQNLSASRPQDRQFILSSKKLLLSDSGFYLCAWSIWTSGRLGNEQFFGPGTRLTVL.

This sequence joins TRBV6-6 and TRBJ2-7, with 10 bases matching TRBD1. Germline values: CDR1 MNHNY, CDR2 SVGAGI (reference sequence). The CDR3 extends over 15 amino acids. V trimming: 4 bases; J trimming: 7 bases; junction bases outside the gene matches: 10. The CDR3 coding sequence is TGTGCCAGCAGTTCCCTTGGGACAGGGGCTCGGGAGCAGTACTTC. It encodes CASSSLGTGAREQYF.